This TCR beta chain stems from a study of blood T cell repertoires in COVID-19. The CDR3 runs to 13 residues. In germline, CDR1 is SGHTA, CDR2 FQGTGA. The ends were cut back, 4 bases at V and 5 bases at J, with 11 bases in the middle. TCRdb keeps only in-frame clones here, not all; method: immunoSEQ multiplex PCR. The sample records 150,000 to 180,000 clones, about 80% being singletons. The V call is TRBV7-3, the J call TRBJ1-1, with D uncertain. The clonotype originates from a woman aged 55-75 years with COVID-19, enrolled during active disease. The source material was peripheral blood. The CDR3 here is CASSSGLITEAFF. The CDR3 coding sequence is TGTGCCAGCAGCTCCGGACTGATTACTGAAGCTTTCTTT.